This T cell receptor (beta chain) comes out of a study of blood T cell repertoires in COVID-19. About the research overall: Sites across the United States, Italy and Spain contributed samples from acute and convalescent COVID-19. Sample material is recorded as cDNA or gDNA derived from T cells, B-cell-depleted T cells, or PBMCs.

In the original workflow: Nucleated cell counts were estimated from reference gene primer amplification. Generated by immunoSEQ multiplex PCR, the TCRdb table keeps only in-frame clones and is missing some. Clone size and V and J calls were adopted from that table, with D and trimming inferred from the DNA. The sample records tens of thousands of clones, over 60% being singletons. This CDR3 spans 16 amino acids. V shed 0 bases, J shed 6 bases, and the junction held 9 bases outside the gene matches. The germline gives CDR1 SGHRS, CDR2 YFSETQ. This rearrangement joins TRBV5-1 to TRBJ2-3; 8 positions agree with TRBD2. The sequence was obtained from a human donor in a cohort sampled during active COVID-19. Sequencing used peripheral blood. CDR3 sequence (DNA): TGCGCCAGCAGCTTGGCCCTAAGCGGGAGTGGGGATACGCAGTATTTT. Its protein product is CASSLALSGSGDTQYF.